One and the same sample provided the 2 T cell receptor beta chains below, sequenced in a study of blood T cell repertoires in COVID-19. The protocol was immunoSEQ multiplex PCR, while the TCRdb copy is restricted to in-frame clones and leaves out a portion. Among some 450,000 clones listed, approximately 90% were seen once. Sequencing was carried out using peripheral blood. These TCRs come from a woman in her forties or fifties with COVID-19, enrolled during active disease.

The chain carries TRBV7-3 and TRBJ1-1; TRBD1 aligns across 7 bases. J gave up 6 bases and V 4 bases, and 5 bases lay outside the gene matches. The V gene's germline CDR1 is SGHTA and CDR2 FQGTGA. The CDR3 contains 13 residues. The CDR3, as DNA: TGTGCCAGCAGCTCTAACAGGGGACCTGAAGCTTTCTTT. It encodes CASSSNRGPEAFF.

This chain connects TRBV5-1 to TRBJ2-7; D unclear. This CDR3 comprises 12 residues. V gave up 1 base and J gave up 5 bases, with 7 bases separating them. Looked up from germline, CDR1 is SGHRS and CDR2 is YFSETQ. CDR3 coding DNA: TGCGCCAGCAGCTTGTTTCCGGACGAGCAGTACTTC. This translates into CASSLFPDEQYF.